The rows below give T cell receptor beta chains drawn from one sample of a study of T cell responses to AZD1222 COVID-19 vaccine. Clones were sequenced by immunoSEQ multiplex PCR, and TCRdb holds only the in-frame ones, with some missing. The profile shows some 90,000 clones, 70% to 90% of them singletons. Sample: peripheral blood, taken 28 days after the second AZD1222 dose. These receptors came from an adult who received the AZD1222 COVID-19 vaccine. Both conserved end residues are part of each CDR3. Some rows have no size entry. The others give once, few or many, or a class for an expanded clone.

>TRBV2|.
CASIRTGPAQETQYF
>TRBV12-5|.
CASGLGRDGYTF
>TRBV5-1|.
CASSTGPSHTGELFF
>TRBV19|.
CASSTRGAQETQYF
>TRBV9|.
CASSVGVSSTGEKLFF
>TRBV25-1|.
CASMTETSANTGELFF
>TRBV5-1|.
CASSLDGGGTEAFF
>TRBV10-1|.
CASSVGGSYEQFF
>TRBV18|.
CASSPRGGQGRDTEAFF
>TRBV5-4|.
CASSLGGGRGNSPLHF
>TRBV11-3|.
CASSYGEADTQYF
>TRBV12-5|.
CASGLVPGYGYTF
>TRBV5-1|.
CASSGGPNQPQHF
>TRBV15|.
CATRWTANSPLHF
>TRBV27|.
CASRQGLYGYTF
>TRBV5-1|few
CASSLATFKGETQYF
>TRBV5-1|.
CASSLVGPYNEKLFF
>TRBV6-5|.
CASSYGGRDYEQYF
>TRBV27|.
CASTPRGGPNFDAMNTEAFF
>TRBV5-6|.
CASSFRGASQPQHF
>TRBV27|once
CASSSTLHTNEQFF
>TRBV13|.
CASSLTGGGSPLHF
>TRBV3-1/TRBV3-2|once
CASSQGTSGAQETQYF
>TRBV6-5|.
CASSPRVGYTF
>TRBV2|.
CASRPILGNTEAFF
>TRBV5-1|once
CASSLATGSTEAFF
>TRBV15|.
CATSPPPGSGNTIYF
>TRBV19|.
CASSNGQGADEQFF
>TRBV6-5|.
CASSPDREINYGYTF
>TRBV10-3|.
CAISGLAGGNSGGEQFF
>TRBV2|.
CASTEGGWQNIQYF
>TRBV7-9|.
CASSSQATTDTQYF
>TRBV5-6|.
CASSLGGMGYTF
>TRBV15|.
CATSRGTGSGYTF
>TRBV30|.
CAWSVEETQYF
>TRBV1|.
CTSSQDWGGNSPLHF
>TRBV5-1|.
CASSQDRAYEQYF
>TRBV18|.
CASSPAMDGTEAFF
>TRBV19|.
CASNPGQIANYGYTF
>TRBV3-1/TRBV3-2|.
CASSPRDRAKKLFF
>TRBV5-6|.
CASSLWGRGELFF
>TRBV6-1|.
CASSEVQGAGYTF